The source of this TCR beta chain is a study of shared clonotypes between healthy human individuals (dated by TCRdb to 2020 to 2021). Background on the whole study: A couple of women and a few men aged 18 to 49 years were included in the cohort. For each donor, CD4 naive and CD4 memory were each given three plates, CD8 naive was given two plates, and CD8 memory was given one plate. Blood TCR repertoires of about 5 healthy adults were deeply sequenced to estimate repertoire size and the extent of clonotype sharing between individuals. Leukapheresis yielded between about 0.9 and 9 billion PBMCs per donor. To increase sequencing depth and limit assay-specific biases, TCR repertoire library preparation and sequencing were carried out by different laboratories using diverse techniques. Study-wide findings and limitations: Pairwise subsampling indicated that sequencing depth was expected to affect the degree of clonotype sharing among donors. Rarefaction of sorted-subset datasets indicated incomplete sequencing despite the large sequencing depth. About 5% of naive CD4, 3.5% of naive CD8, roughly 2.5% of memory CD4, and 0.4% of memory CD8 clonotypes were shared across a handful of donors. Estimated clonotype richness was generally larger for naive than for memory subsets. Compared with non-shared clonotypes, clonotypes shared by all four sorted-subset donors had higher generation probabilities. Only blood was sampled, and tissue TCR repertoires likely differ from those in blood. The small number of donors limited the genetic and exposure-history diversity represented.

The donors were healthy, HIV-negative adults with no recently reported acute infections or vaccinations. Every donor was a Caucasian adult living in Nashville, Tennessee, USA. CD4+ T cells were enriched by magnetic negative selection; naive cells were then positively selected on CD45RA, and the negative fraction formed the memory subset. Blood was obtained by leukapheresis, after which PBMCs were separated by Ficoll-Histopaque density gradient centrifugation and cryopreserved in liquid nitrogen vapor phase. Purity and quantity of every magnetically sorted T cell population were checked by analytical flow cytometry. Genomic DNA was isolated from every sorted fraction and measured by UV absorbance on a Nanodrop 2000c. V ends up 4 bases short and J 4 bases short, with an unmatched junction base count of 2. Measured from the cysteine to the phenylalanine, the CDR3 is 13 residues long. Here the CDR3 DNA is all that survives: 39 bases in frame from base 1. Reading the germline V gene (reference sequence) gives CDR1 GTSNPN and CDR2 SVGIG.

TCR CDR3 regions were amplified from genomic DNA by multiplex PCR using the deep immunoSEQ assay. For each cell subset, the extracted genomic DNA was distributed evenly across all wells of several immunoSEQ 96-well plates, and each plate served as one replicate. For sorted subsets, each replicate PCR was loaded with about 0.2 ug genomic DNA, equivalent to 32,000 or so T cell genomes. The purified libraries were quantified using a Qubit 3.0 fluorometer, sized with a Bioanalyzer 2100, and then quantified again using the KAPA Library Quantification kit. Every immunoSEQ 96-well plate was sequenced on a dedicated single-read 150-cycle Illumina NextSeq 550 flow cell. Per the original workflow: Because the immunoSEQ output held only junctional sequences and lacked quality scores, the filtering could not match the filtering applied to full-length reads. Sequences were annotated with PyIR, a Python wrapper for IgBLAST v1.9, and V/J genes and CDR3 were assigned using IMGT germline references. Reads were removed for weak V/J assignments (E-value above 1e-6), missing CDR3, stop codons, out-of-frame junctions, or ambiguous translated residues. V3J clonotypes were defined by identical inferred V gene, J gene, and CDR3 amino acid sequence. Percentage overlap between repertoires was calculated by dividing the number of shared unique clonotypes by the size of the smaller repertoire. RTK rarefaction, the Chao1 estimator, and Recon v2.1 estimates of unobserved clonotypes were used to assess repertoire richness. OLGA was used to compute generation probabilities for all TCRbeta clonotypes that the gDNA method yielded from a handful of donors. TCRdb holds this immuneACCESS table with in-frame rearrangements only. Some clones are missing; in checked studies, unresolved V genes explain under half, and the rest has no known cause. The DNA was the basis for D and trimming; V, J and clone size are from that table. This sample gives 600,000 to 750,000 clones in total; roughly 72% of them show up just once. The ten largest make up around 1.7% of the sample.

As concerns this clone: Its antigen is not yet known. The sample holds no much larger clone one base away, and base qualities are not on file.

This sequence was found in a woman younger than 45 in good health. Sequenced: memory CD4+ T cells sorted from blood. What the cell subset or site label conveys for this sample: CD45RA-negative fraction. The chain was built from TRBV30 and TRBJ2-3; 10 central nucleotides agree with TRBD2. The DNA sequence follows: TGTGCCTGGACTAGCGGGAGATCAGATACGCAGTATTTT. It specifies CAWTSGRSDTQYF. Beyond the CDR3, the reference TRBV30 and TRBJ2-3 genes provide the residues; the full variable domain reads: SQTIHQWPATLVQPVGSPLSLECTVEGTSNPNLYWYRQAAGRGLQLLFYSVGIGQISSEVPQNLSASRPQDRQFILSSKKLLLSDSGFYLCAWTSGRSDTQYFGPGTRLTVL.